This TCR beta chain was recovered during a study of T cell changes during pregnancy in multiple sclerosis. Germline V lookup: CDR1 MNHEY, CDR2 SMNVEV (reference sequence). With 4 bases clipped from V and 1 base from J, the junction kept 10 bases outside the gene matches. The CDR3 has 17 residues. The protocol was immunoSEQ multiplex PCR, while the TCRdb copy is restricted to in-frame clones and leaves out a portion. The top ten hold 12% of the sample, which has fewer than 40,000 clones, about nine tenths seen once. The J gene is TRBJ2-3, the V gene TRBV27, with TRBD1 identical over 8 bases. Material: CD8+ T cells from peripheral blood mononuclear cells, obtained in the first trimester of pregnancy. The receptor comes from a female donor with multiple sclerosis, enrolled in a pregnancy study. CDR3: CASSWRTGSGGTDTQYF. The CDR3 DNA reads as TGTGCCAGCAGTTGGAGGACAGGGAGTGGGGGCACAGATACGCAGTATTTT.